The sample holds a few counts of the clone carrying this T cell receptor beta chain. Antigen specificity is unknown. TCRdb's table, derived via immunoSEQ multiplex PCR, lists solely in-frame clones and lacks some. The sample shows around 240,000 clones, roughly 90% of them seen only once. This sample's treatment: approximately 18 received Ad26.COV2.S at low or high dose, single or two shots; roughly five received placebo; per-sample allocation not given. Day 63 following the first vaccine or placebo injection was when the samples were taken. This specimen comes from a study of Ad26.COV2.S vaccination and SARS-CoV-2 variants. Broader study findings: The TCR breadth and depth analyses may have produced an underestimate of total T cell responses.

In germline, CDR1 is SEHNR, CDR2 FQNEAQ (reference sequence). V was shortened by 10 bases and J by 2 bases, with 17 bases between the two germline ends. The CDR3 loop spans 14 amino acids. The material sequenced was peripheral blood, taken in a trial of Ad26.COV2.S vaccine versus placebo. The chain employs TRBV7-9 and TRBJ1-2; D gene unclear. The TCR was taken from a person between 18 and 59 years old who received the Ad26.COV2.S COVID-19 vaccine or a placebo. CDR3 sequence (DNA): TGTGCCACCGTACTCGGAGAAGGGAACTATGGCTACACCTTC. Protein product: CATVLGEGNYGYTF. The complete variable domain, with remaining parts taken from reference TRBV7-9 and TRBJ1-2, reads DTGVSQNPRHKITKRGQNVTFRCDPISEHNRLYWYRQTLGQGPEFLTYFQNEAQLEKSRLLSDRFSAERPKGSFSTLEIQRTEQGDSAMYLCATVLGEGNYGYTFGSGTRLTVV.